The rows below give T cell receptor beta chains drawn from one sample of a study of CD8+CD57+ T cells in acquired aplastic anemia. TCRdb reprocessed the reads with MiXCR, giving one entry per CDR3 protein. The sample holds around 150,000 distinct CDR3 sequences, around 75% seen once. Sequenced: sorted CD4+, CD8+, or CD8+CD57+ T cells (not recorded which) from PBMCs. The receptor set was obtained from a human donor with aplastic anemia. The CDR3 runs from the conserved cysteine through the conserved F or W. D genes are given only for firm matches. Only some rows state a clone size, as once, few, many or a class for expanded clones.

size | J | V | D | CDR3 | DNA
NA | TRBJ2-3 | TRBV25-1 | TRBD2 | CASALITSGDTDTQYF | TGTGCCAGTGCCCTAATCACTAGCGGGGATACAGATACGCAGTATTTT
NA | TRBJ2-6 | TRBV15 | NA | CATRGPGLRLSGANVLTF | TGTGCCACCAGGGGTCCGGGACTTCGTCTCTCTGGGGCCAACGTCCTGACTTTC
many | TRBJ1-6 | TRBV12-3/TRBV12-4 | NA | CASSPPTGGGPLHF | TGTGCCAGCAGTCCACCTACGGGGGGTGGCCCCCTCCACTTT
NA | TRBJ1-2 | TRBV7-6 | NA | CASSVQGVDGYTF | TGTGCCAGCAGCGTCCAGGGTGTGGATGGCTACACCTTC
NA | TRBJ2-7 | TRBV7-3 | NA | CASSRLPGDSPYEQYF | TGCGCCAGCAGCCGCCTACCCGGAGACAGTCCCTACGAGCAGTACTTC
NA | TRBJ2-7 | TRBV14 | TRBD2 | CASSLAGEGRYEQYF | TGTGCCAGCAGCCTAGCGGGGGAAGGGCGCTACGAGCAGTACTTC
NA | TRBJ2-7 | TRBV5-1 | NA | CASSSGMGLLYEQYF | TGCGCCAGCAGCTCCGGGATGGGACTCCTCTACGAGCAGTACTTC
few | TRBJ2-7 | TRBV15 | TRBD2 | CATSRGTSGGGYEQYF | TGTGCCACCAGCAGAGGGACTAGCGGGGGGGGCTACGAGCAGTACTTC
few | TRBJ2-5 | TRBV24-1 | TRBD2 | CTTSDSSGGAKETQYF | TGTACCACCAGTGATTCCAGCGGGGGGGCCAAAGAGACCCAGTACTTC
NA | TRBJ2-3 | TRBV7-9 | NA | CASSLAGGGGTDTQYF | TGTGCCAGCAGCTTAGCCGGGGGTGGGGGCACAGATACGCAGTATTTT
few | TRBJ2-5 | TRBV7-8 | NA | CASAISQGWRETQYF | TGTGCCAGCGCCATATCACAGGGATGGAGGGAGACCCAGTACTTC
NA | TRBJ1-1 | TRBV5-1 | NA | CASSLAGSRNTEAFF | TGCGCCAGCAGCTTGGCCGGGAGCAGGAACACTGAAGCTTTCTTT
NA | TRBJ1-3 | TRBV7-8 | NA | CASSQASPFRSLSSGNTIYF | TGTGCCAGCAGCCAAGCTAGCCCTTTTCGTTCCTTAAGCTCTGGAAACACCATATATTTT
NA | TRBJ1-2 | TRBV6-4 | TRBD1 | CASSEVPGQGGGDYGYTF | TGTGCCAGCAGCGAAGTACCGGGACAGGGGGGCGGTGACTATGGCTACACCTTC
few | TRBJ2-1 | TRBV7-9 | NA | CASSPRGAGRSYNEQFF | TGTGCCAGCAGTCCGAGGGGGGCGGGCCGCTCCTACAATGAGCAGTTCTTC
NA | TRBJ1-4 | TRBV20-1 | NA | CSARGPYDTGDEKLFF | TGCAGTGCTAGGGGCCCATACGACACCGGGGACGAAAAACTGTTTTTT
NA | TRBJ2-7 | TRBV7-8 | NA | CASSLGLFSYEQYF | TGTGCCAGCAGCCTGGGACTTTTCTCCTACGAGCAGTACTTC
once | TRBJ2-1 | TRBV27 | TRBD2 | CASSLSSGRLEQFF | TGTGCCAGCAGTTTATCTAGCGGGAGGCTTGAGCAGTTCTTC
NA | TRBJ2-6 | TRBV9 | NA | CASSWRGSGANVLTF | TGTGCCAGCAGCTGGAGAGGTAGTGGGGCCAACGTCCTGACTTTC